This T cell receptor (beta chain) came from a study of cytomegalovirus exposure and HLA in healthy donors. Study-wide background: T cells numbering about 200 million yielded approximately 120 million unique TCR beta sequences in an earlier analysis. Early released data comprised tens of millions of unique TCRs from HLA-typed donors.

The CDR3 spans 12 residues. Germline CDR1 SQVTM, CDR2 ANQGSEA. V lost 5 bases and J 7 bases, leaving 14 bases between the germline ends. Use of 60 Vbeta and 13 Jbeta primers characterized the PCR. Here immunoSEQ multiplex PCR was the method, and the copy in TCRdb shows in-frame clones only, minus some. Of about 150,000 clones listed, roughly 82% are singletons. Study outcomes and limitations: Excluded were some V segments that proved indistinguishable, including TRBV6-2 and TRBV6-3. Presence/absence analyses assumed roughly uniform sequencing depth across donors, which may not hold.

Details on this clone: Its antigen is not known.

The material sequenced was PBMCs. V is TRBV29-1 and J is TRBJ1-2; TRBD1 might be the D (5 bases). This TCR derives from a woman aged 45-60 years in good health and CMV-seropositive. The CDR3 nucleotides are TGCAGCGTTTTAGGGGAGGGGTCTGGCTACACCTTC. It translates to CSVLGEGSGYTF.